The TCR beta chain described here comes from a study of T cells after yellow fever vaccination. Across the whole study: Fractions of low cell number were prepared using SMART-Seq v4 Ultra Low Input. Study outcomes and limitations: Across the CD4 and CD8 compartments, a small share of clonotypes was present in both.

Production of TCR cDNA was by 5'RACE template switching, which also added a universal primer site and UMIs. TCRdb redid the calling of the 5' RACE reads with MiXCR, one entry per CDR3 protein. This table holds roughly 300,000 distinct CDR3 sequences, around 7% found once. CDR3 length: 15 residues. Per the germline V gene, CDR1 is LGHNA and CDR2 is YNFKEQ. The V end was cut by 0 bases, the J end by 2 bases, with 11 bases between. The sample holds many counts of this clonotype. Antigen specificity is unknown. This TCR was sampled from a man between 18 and 35 years old who received the YFV17D yellow fever vaccine. The sequencing here drew on PBMCs, taken approximately 40 days after the first yellow fever vaccination. The chain uses TRBV4-2 and TRBJ2-7; D tentatively fits TRBD1 or TRBD2 (5 bases each). The CDR3 region has the DNA TGTGCCAGCAGCCAAGATGTAGTGGGGGCCTACGAGCAGTACTTC. It translates to CASSQDVVGAYEQYF.